These 28 T cell receptor beta chains were sequenced from one sample in a study of T-cell reconstitution after alpha-beta-depleted transplantation in children. Preparing the TCRbeta library involved the use of unique molecular identifiers. MiXCR, applied by TCRdb to the PCR reads, yields one record per CDR3 protein. The table includes tens of thousands of distinct CDR3 sequences, around 9% detected once. The material was PBMCs, mostly from graft donor cells, obtained 60 days after TCRalphabeta/CD19-depleted stem cell transplant. All receptors derive from a male patient between 2 and 9 years old who had a stem cell transplant for chronic granulomatous disease, so the T cells may come from the graft donor.

This clonotype was seen repeatedly, ten times or more. The chain couples TRBV7-2 to TRBJ2-1; 11 nucleotides align to TRBD2. This CDR3 region has 18 residues. The J segment lost 5 bases and the V segment lost 1 base, leaving 10 bases of the junction unmatched. Germline V gene data show CDR1 as SGHTA and CDR2 as FQGNSA. The CDR3 bases are TGTGCCAGCAGCTTAGGGCTAGCGGGAGGACCCGCGCACAATGAGCAGTTCTTC. Protein sequence: CASSLGLAGGPAHNEQFF.

This clonotype has ten or more counts. The gene calls are TRBV27 and TRBJ1-2; D is unresolved. The CDR3 consists of 12 residues. The ends were cut back, 4 bases at V and 1 base at J, with 4 bases in the middle. In germline, CDR1 is MNHEY, CDR2 SMNVEV (reference sequence). The CDR3 nucleotides are TGTGCCAGCAGTTCGGATAACTATGGCTACACCTTC. Residues: CASSSDNYGYTF.

In this sample, this clonotype turned up many times. This chain joins TRBV3-1 and TRBJ1-1; D call uncertain. The V gene lost 4 bases and the J gene lost 4 bases, with 10 bases spanning the gap. This CDR3 is 13 amino acids long. Germline V gene sequence: CDR1 LGHDT, CDR2 YNNKEL (reference sequence). The CDR3 DNA reads as TGTGCCAGCAGCCCAGTGGTGAGCACTGAAGCTTTCTTT. It encodes CASSPVVSTEAFF.

J is TRBJ1-5 and V is TRBV19, with TRBD1 matching over 9 bases. Germline V lookup: CDR1 LNHDA, CDR2 SQIVND (reference sequence). This CDR3 has 14 residues. Trimming removed 6 bases from V and 7 bases from J; junction bases left unmatched: 7. CDR3 in amino acids: CASRKQGAGQPQHF. The CDR3 region has the DNA TGTGCCAGTAGGAAACAGGGGGCCGGACAGCCCCAGCATTTT.

This clonotype was detected many times. The chain combines TRBV7-6 with TRBJ1-5; D ambiguous. The germline gives CDR1 SGHVS, CDR2 FNYEAQ. The CDR3 sequence is 13 residues long. The V and J ends lost 5 bases and 12 bases respectively, with 17 bases between them. CDR3 in amino acids: CASSPSLGGFQHF. The CDR3 nucleotides read TGTGCCAGCAGCCCTTCCTTGGGTGGATTCCAGCATTTT.

This clonotype came up many times. This chain links TRBV20-1 with TRBJ1-1, with unresolved D. This CDR3 is 14 amino acids long. Trimming took 1 base from V and 4 from J, leaving 13 bases between them. Germline CDR1 is DFQATT and CDR2 is SNEGSKA (reference sequence). The CDR3 region has the DNA TGCAGTGCTAGAGGCGAAAATGGGGTCACTGAAGCTTTCTTT. As protein: CSARGENGVTEAFF.

This clonotype was detected many times. CDR3 sequence reads: CSVVAGGTFSYNEQFF. The CDR3 region has the DNA TGCAGCGTTGTAGCGGGAGGGACGTTCTCCTACAATGAGCAGTTCTTC. This rearrangement joins TRBV29-1 to TRBJ2-1, with TRBD2 matching over 11 bases. CDR1 and CDR2 from the germline V gene are SQVTM and ANQGSEA. The CDR3 loop spans 16 amino acids. With V trimmed by 4 bases and J by 0 bases, 5 bases remained unmatched.

This clonotype occurred many times. The rearrangement uses TRBV9 and TRBJ2-2; no clear D. Trimming took off 0 bases at V and 1 base at J, with 10 bases between the two ends. The CDR3 consists of 16 residues. Germline V lookup: CDR1 SGDLS, CDR2 YYNGEE. The CDR3 here is CASSVELKVNTGELFF. In DNA, the CDR3 is TGTGCCAGCAGCGTAGAGTTGAAGGTGAACACCGGGGAGCTGTTTTTT.

Points on this clonotype: A clone one base away is much larger, so this may be a read error. The V call is TRBV20-1, the J call TRBJ2-5; D remains ambiguous. Germline CDR1 DFQATT, CDR2 SNEGSKA (reference sequence). CDR3 length equals 12 residues. The CDR3 spells CSASGPEETQCF. The DNA of the CDR3 is TGCAGTGCTAGCGGCCCTGAAGAGACCCAGTGCTTC.

At least ten counts were recorded for this clonotype. The chain has TRBV7-9 and TRBJ2-7; weak D call: TRBD1 (6 bases). There are 16 residues in the CDR3. Germline V CDR1 and CDR2: SEHNR, FQNEAQ (reference sequence). Trimming left V 4 bases short and J 2 bases short, with 18 bases between. The CDR3 spells CASSSTSRGATYEQYF. CDR3 in DNA: TGTGCCAGCAGCTCGACCTCCAGGGGAGCGACCTACGAGCAGTACTTC.

The chain is built from TRBV18 and TRBJ2-4; a weak D match, TRBD2 (5 bases). Germline loops: CDR1 KGHSH, CDR2 LQKENI. Trimming cost V 1 base and J 4 bases, with 8 bases left between them. The CDR3 loop spans 14 amino acids. CDR3 nucleotides: TGTGCCAGCTCACCACGGACGGGGAAAAACATTCAGTACTTC. Translating it yields CASSPRTGKNIQYF.

This clonotype was counted at least ten times. The chain has TRBV5-6 and TRBJ2-1, with D perhaps matching TRBD2 (6 bases). Trimming took 0 bases from V and 7 from J, leaving 17 bases between them. CDR3 size: 16 residues. Germline V CDR1 and CDR2: SGHDT, YYEEEE. This CDR3 is CASSLDQFRAGNEQFF. The CDR3 coding sequence is TGTGCCAGCAGCTTGGACCAGTTCAGGGCGGGAAATGAGCAGTTCTTC.

This clonotype was detected many times. This chain connects TRBV29-1 to TRBJ2-1; maybe TRBD2 (5 bases). Germline V gives CDR1 SQVTM, CDR2 ANQGSEA. The ends were cut back, 1 base at V and 0 bases at J, with 10 bases in the middle. There are 15 residues in the CDR3. As DNA, the CDR3 is TGCAGCGTTGAAGGGCTAGGGAGCTCCTACAATGAGCAGTTCTTC. It specifies CSVEGLGSSYNEQFF.

This clonotype was found many times. The J gene is TRBJ2-3, the V gene TRBV6-4; TRBD1 aligns across 10 bases. Germline V gene data show CDR1 as MRHNA and CDR2 as SNTAGT. This CDR3 contains 15 residues. The J segment lost 2 bases and the V segment lost 2 bases, leaving 1 base of the junction unmatched. The CDR3 DNA reads as TGTGCCAGCAGTGACGGGACAGGGGACACAGATACGCAGTATTTT. It specifies CASSDGTGDTDTQYF.

This clonotype was counted at least ten times. The V gene is TRBV27, the J gene TRBJ2-7; 11 nucleotides match TRBD2. Germline CDR1 reads MNHEY; CDR2 reads SMNVEV (reference sequence). Losses at the gene ends were 8 bases for V and 4 bases for J; bases not matched to a gene: 16. The length of the CDR3 is 17 residues. The CDR3 here is CASRSQGSGRAGYEQYF. The CDR3 bases are TGTGCCAGCCGGTCCCAGGGTAGCGGGAGGGCCGGGTACGAGCAGTACTTC.

This clonotype was found many times. V is TRBV20-1 and J is TRBJ2-6; D uncertain. The CDR3 consists of 14 residues. Germline V gives CDR1 DFQATT, CDR2 SNEGSKA (reference sequence). Trimming took 5 bases from V and 2 from J, leaving 10 bases between them. The chain's CDR3 is CSAFAVPGANVLTF. DNA for the CDR3: TGCAGTGCTTTTGCCGTCCCTGGGGCCAACGTCCTGACTTTC.

This clonotype was seen repeatedly, ten times or more. The rearrangement uses TRBV28 and TRBJ2-2; tentatively, D is TRBD1 (6 bases). The CDR3 contains 13 residues. Per germline, CDR1 MDHEN and CDR2 SYDVKM. Trimming took 8 bases from V and 4 from J, leaving 11 bases between them. This CDR3 reads CASRAGVTGELFF. As DNA, the CDR3 is TGTGCCAGCCGGGCAGGGGTCACCGGGGAGCTGTTTTTT.

The chain recombines TRBV20-1 with TRBJ2-7; TRBD2 is a possible D gene (6 bases). The CDR3 sequence is 15 residues long. The germline V gene has CDR1 DFQATT and CDR2 SNEGSKA (reference sequence). CDR3 in DNA: TGCAGAGTAAATAGCGGACCTGGGGCATACGACGAGCAGTACTTC. This gives the protein CRVNSGPGAYDEQYF.

This clonotype is judged medium-sized. The chain uses TRBV20-1 and TRBJ2-7; no definite D call. V was pared by 3 bases and J by 3 bases, with 9 bases between. The CDR3 is 12 residues long. The germline V gene has CDR1 DFQATT and CDR2 SNEGSKA (reference sequence). The CDR3 nucleotides read TGCAGTGCTAGCGGCACGGGCTACGAGCAGTACTTC. This codes for CSASGTGYEQYF.

In DNA form, the CDR3 reads TGTGCCAGCGGAATCCTGGGTGAGCAGTTCTTC. This gives the protein CASGILGEQFF. The chain uses TRBV16 and TRBJ2-1; D not resolved. V lost 8 bases to trimming and J lost 9 bases, with 11 bases between them. Germline CDR1 and CDR2: KGHSY and FQNENV. The CDR3 runs 11 residues.

This chain uses TRBV7-9 with TRBJ2-3; no clear D. Looked up from germline, CDR1 is SEHNR and CDR2 is FQNEAQ (reference sequence). This CDR3 is 15 amino acids long. V dropped 8 bases and J dropped 1 base, with 16 bases sitting between them. CDR3 sequence reads: CASSGSGLGTDTQYF. Here the CDR3 DNA reads TGTGCCAGCTCCGGGTCTGGTTTGGGCACAGATACGCAGTATTTT.

The table lists this clonotype with a few counts. The CDR3 DNA sequence: TGCAGTGCCCCCTCGACACTAGCGGCCTACAATGAGCAGTTCTTC. This translates into CSAPSTLAAYNEQFF. The chain uses TRBV20-1 and TRBJ2-1; 8 bases line up with TRBD2. Germline CDR1 and CDR2: DFQATT and SNEGSKA (reference sequence). V lost 6 bases to trimming and J lost 2 bases; unmatched junction nucleotides: 9. The CDR3 extends over 15 amino acids.

This clonotype appeared many times. The chain has TRBV7-9 and TRBJ1-1; unclear D gene. Trimming pared 1 base from V and 2 bases from J, leaving 5 bases between. Germline lookup yields CDR1 SEHNR and CDR2 FQNEAQ (reference sequence). The CDR3 length is 13 residues. CDR3 bases: TGTGCCAGCAGCTTAGAAGGCAACACTGAAGCTTTCTTT. Amino acid sequence: CASSLEGNTEAFF.

This clonotype was seen at least ten times. This chain joins TRBV27 and TRBJ2-2, with D unclear. The CDR3 is 13 amino acids. From germline, CDR1 is MNHEY and CDR2 SMNVEV (reference sequence). V lost 4 bases and J lost 6, with 9 bases in between. CDR3 sequence: CASSWFRAGELFF. The CDR3 nucleotides are TGTGCCAGCAGTTGGTTCCGCGCCGGGGAGCTGTTTTTT.

The CDR3 loop is CSARDLSSTVLDTIYF. The CDR3 DNA is TGCAGTGCTAGAGATTTAAGTTCCACTGTATTGGACACCATATATTTT. The gene calls are TRBV20-1 and TRBJ1-3; D gene ambiguous. In germline, CDR1 is DFQATT, CDR2 SNEGSKA (reference sequence). The CDR3 covers 16 residues. Trimming left V 0 bases short and J 8 bases short, with 20 bases between.

The gene calls are TRBV24-1 and TRBJ1-5; 8 bases line up with TRBD1. V gave up 2 bases and J gave up 4 bases; unmatched junction bases: 3. The CDR3 spans 15 residues. Germline lookup yields CDR1 KGHDR and CDR2 SFDVKD. CDR3 protein: CATSDSRTGNQPQHF. In nucleotides, the CDR3 is TGTGCCACCAGTGATTCACGGACAGGGAATCAGCCCCAGCATTTT.

The chain couples TRBV11-2 to TRBJ2-1; 9 bases map to TRBD1. Germline CDR1 reads SGHAT; CDR2 reads FQNNGV. This CDR3 comprises 15 residues. V gave up 5 bases and J gave up 7 bases; unmatched junction bases: 9. As DNA, the CDR3 is TGTGCCAGCAGCCAGACCGGGACAGGGTATAATGAGCAGTTCTTC. Amino acids: CASSQTGTGYNEQFF.

The chain carries TRBV27 and TRBJ2-7, with TRBD1 identical over 9 bases. With V trimmed by 4 bases and J by 5 bases, 6 bases remained unmatched. This CDR3 has 14 amino acids. Germline values: CDR1 MNHEY, CDR2 SMNVEV (reference sequence). Here the CDR3 reads CASSSGQGRHEQYF. In nucleotides, the CDR3 is TGTGCCAGCAGTTCGGGACAGGGAAGGCACGAGCAGTACTTC.